This record concerns one TCR beta chain sequence. The target of this receptor is not known. Per-base quality was not reported, and no clone a single base away is much larger than it. The germline V gene gives CDR1 as SGHVS and CDR2 as FQNEAQ. V is clipped by 5 bases and J by 5 bases, and the sequence between their germline boundaries is 16 bases long. From cysteine to phenylalanine, the CDR3 is 16 amino acids long. Only the CDR3 portion is preserved as DNA: 48 bases, with reading frame beginning at the first base. The library relied on the immunoSEQ multiplex PCR assay. For the multiplex PCR, a mixture combining 60 forward primers for TCR Vbeta segments and 13 reverse primers for TCR Jbeta segments was used. The CDR3 region of rearranged TCR beta genes was amplified from genomic DNA with a multiplex PCR assay. The amplified TCR beta libraries were sequenced on the Illumina HiSeq System as 87-base-pair reads. Regarding the original processing steps: Across the 500 to 750 repertoires, a later analysis counted approximately 75 million unique TCR beta chains, approximately 10 million of which were shared by at least two donors. To remove PCR and sequencing errors, raw reads were error-corrected and collapsed into unique sequences using a nearest-neighbor algorithm that merged closely related sequences. To assign V, D and J gene segments, CDR3 sequences were aligned to IMGT reference sequences. Each retained sequence needed at least a six-nucleotide match to both a V gene segment and a J gene segment. Rearrangements were called productive when the CDR3 lacked stop codons and stayed in frame with V and J; all others were non-productive. Following IMGT convention, CDR3 was defined as the stretch from the second conserved V-encoded cysteine to the conserved J-encoded phenylalanine. The earlier analysis of some 600 of the donors excluded sequences that lacked an unambiguous match to a single V gene segment. An earlier analysis of about 590 of the donors classified V segments as functional when productive rearrangements were above 56.7% and as segregating when the standard deviation between donors was above 5%. To diagnose cytomegalovirus status from the catalog of TCR beta chain sequences, a statistical classification framework was built. In a later analysis, TCR nucleotide sequences were compared against IMGT/GENE-DB human TR gene sequences so that V and J genes could be assigned. In a later analysis, CDR3 sequences and most-parsimonious VDJ recombination scenarios were assigned using the TCRdist pipeline. In a later analysis, each TCR beta chain was defined by its CDR3 amino acid sequence together with its V-gene family, and reads lacking a unique V-gene family were excluded. To address suspected cross-contamination and a sequencing artifact, a later analysis removed around 590 highly shared, low-generation-probability nucleotide sequences. A later analysis calculated a clonal expansion index for each public chain from normalized within-repertoire ranks of inferred template counts. In a later analysis, generation probabilities were computed using a VDJ recombination model fitted to out-of-frame rearrangements, and the results were checked against IGoR. Hypergeometric tests were used in a later analysis to score TCR-TCR, TCR-HLA and TCR-CMV co-occurrence, with a repertoire-size bias correction applied to the TCR pairs. To estimate false discovery rates, a later analysis permuted the HLA or CMV assignments 20 times. In a later analysis, co-occurring TCRs were grouped with DBSCAN, and TCRdist sequence similarity was added when clustering was performed within HLA-allele-positive subsets. Co-occurrence clustering excluded repertoires with fewer than 30,000 or more than 120,000 public chains, plus five with anomalous nucleotide sharing. TCRdb obtained this table from immuneACCESS and retained in-frame rearrangements with V and J assigned. These tables miss some clones; where compared with another copy, unresolved V genes account for less than half of the shortfall, and the remainder is unexplained. The DNA was the basis for D and trimming; V, J and clone size are from that table. The sample includes around 130,000 clones, with over 75% observed a single time. The ten largest clones take up 0.95% to 1.5% of the sample.

The data belong to a study of cytomegalovirus exposure and HLA in healthy donors listed by TCRdb under 2017. For the study in its entirety: According to an earlier analysis of 587 of the donors, about 190 million T cells yielded over 100 million unique TCR beta sequences and 276 Gb of sequence data. An early release that covered about 600 HLA-typed donors contained approximately 300 gigabases of sequencing data and 85 million to 100 million unique TCR sequences. Among the roughly 400 genotyped donors, 75% to 90% belonged to the genetic ancestry cluster associated with self-reported Caucasian donors. The aim of the study was to test whether cataloging public T cell receptors could identify signatures of past pathogen exposure. The T cell repertoires of some 700 subjects were profiled by immunosequencing and related to cytomegalovirus serostatus. In addition to the first cohort of several hundred subjects, a separate validation cohort of approximately 120 different subjects was used. The study combined high-throughput TCR immunosequencing, statistical association of individual TCRs with disease status, and machine learning to predict cytomegalovirus infection status. A later analysis re-examined previously published TCR beta repertoires from more than 650 donors and added high-resolution HLA genotyping to investigate patterns of TCR occurrence. Rather than using new phenotypic data, the later analysis identified candidate immune exposures from TCR beta sequences and from how often those sequences occurred across donors. An earlier analysis of 587 of the donors used high-throughput TCR beta sequencing to judge whether each TCR beta V gene segment behaved as functional or pseudogenic. Donor age, sex, ethnicity and CMV serostatus were compiled together with the repertoire data. In a later genetic analysis, genome-wide SNP genotypes for about three fifths of the roughly 670 donors were used, and that subset was treated as a discovery cohort. All discovery cohort repertoires had been generated on a single sequencing platform. Class I and class II HLA loci were covered by the typing at four-digit resolution. Typing coverage differed by locus: A, B, C, DRB1 and DQB1 were typed in roughly 620-630 donors, DQA1 in 522, DPA1 in some 610, and DPB1 in 400 to 490. Five DR-DQ haplotypes were handled as single units for association and clustering, since linkage in the cohort was strong. Across 398 genotyped donors of the cohort, an average of about 240,000 unique TCR beta nucleotide sequences per donor were sequenced, and roughly 17% of those sequences were non-productive.

Study-wide findings and limitations: The authors suggested that the approach could potentially be extended to other disease states and immunological phenotypes. The earlier analysis of 450 to 700 of the donors excluded some 15 rarely observed V segments, including chromosome 9 orphons, because counts were too low. The sequencing pipeline was judged likely to have produced a cluster of highly shared sequence variants as a technical artifact. In a later analysis, HLA-associated TCR beta chains showed more clonal expansion and lower generation probabilities than non-associated chains that were equally common. An association between a missense DCLRE1C variant and V-gene and J-gene trimming of TCR beta chains was found in a later genetic analysis and replicated in an independent cohort. Most TCR sequences were seen in very few donors, while some public TCRs were found in many individuals. At a false discovery rate of 0.05, a later analysis linked some 18,000 TCR beta sequences to specific HLA alleles. In a later genetic analysis, fewer N-insertions in productive TCRs were reported among donors in an Asian-associated ancestry cluster than the roughly 670-donor mean. Cytomegalovirus status was reported to be diagnosed by the classifier with high specificity and sensitivity in both the original and validation cohorts. An earlier analysis of roughly 570 of the donors showed that most TCR beta V segments appeared in productive rearrangements either about 87% or about 30% of the time, which broadly matched IMGT annotations. The cohort was sequenced for TCR beta chains only, and without alpha or paired-chain data the features that could be detected were limited. Correlated functional status among segregating V segments might be attributable to linkage disequilibrium, but an unknown experimental factor could not be ruled out. Sequencing depth was assumed to be roughly uniform across donors in the presence/absence analyses, though that assumption may not hold. Assigning TCR associations to individual alleles was difficult when HLA alleles, especially DR and DQ, strongly co-occurred. A further reported finding was that TCR beta sequences accurately predicted the HLA-A and HLA-B alleles for most subjects in the first cohort. Because HLA typing was missing for some donors at each locus, association tests included only the typed subset. Three of the identified cytomegalovirus-associated TCR beta chains were confirmed in vitro to be specific for cytomegalovirus antigens. A total of fewer than 200 TCR beta chains were listed by the study as associated with cytomegalovirus. Several of the top co-occurrence clusters appeared to be linked to parvovirus B19, influenza, CMV and Epstein-Barr virus, according to a later analysis. Most CMV-associated TCR beta chains appeared to be HLA-restricted in a later analysis, and the HLA associations seemed to be driven largely by CMV exposure. The 87-base-pair reads could not distinguish some IMGT-functional V segments, including TRBV6-2 and TRBV6-3, so those segments were excluded. For the cohort, immune exposure information was limited to CMV serostatus. In a later analysis, the rate of TCR association differed among HLA loci, with DRB1 alleles having the most associated TCRs and HLA-C alleles having the fewest.

The cohort was made up of approximately 700 healthy bone marrow donors. All cohort members were sampled while nominally healthy, although unrecorded immune exposures were likely present. The donor was CMV seronegative and belonged to the group of over 300 seronegative cohort members. Every donor gave a peripheral blood sample, and the peripheral blood mononuclear cells from that sample were used for TCR beta sequencing. Genomic DNA was extracted from the blood cell samples with the Qiagen DNeasy Blood Extraction Kit. The sample was PBMCs. The receptor comes from a man over 45 in good health and CMV-seronegative. The rearranged chain carries TRBV7-8 and TRBJ2-6, with no reliable assignment of the D segment. The bases are TGTGCCAGCAGCACACCCAGGCGTCGCTGGGCCAACGTCCTGACTTTC. This yields the protein CASSTPRRRWANVLTF.